This note documents a single T cell receptor beta chain sequence. This table comes from immunoSEQ multiplex PCR, and its TCRdb copy is limited to in-frame clones, with some not included. The repertoire includes 150,000 to 250,000 clones, around three quarters of them detected once, and under 15% sits in the top ten. The V gene lost 5 bases and the J gene lost 0 bases, with 10 bases spanning the gap. Germline CDR1 reads SGHTA; CDR2 reads FQGNSA. The CDR3 is 14 amino acids. This sample is part of a study of cytotoxic CD8 clonotypes in ibrutinib-treated CLL. Study in general: The response samples were taken once patients had been treated for a median of about 12 months, range 6 to 36.

The V gene is TRBV7-2, the J gene TRBJ1-2, with D possibly TRBD1 on 5 matching bases. The source was PBMCs, collected after 24 months of ibrutinib treatment. The sequence came from a human donor with chronic lymphocytic leukemia. The CDR3 DNA reads TGTGCCAGCAGCGTAGGGACGGCTAACTATGGCTACACCTTC. It encodes CASSVGTANYGYTF.